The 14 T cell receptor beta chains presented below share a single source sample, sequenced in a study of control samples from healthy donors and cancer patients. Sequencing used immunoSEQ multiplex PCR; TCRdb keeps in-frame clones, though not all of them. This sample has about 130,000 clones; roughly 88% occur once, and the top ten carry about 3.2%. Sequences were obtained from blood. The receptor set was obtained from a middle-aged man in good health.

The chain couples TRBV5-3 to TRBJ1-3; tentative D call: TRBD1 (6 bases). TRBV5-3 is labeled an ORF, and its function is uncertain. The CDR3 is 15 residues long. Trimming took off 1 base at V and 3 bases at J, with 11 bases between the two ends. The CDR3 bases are TGTGCCAGAAGCTTGTGGGGGACAAATGGAAACACCATATATTTT. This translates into CARSLWGTNGNTIYF.

CDR3 bases: TGTGCCTGGAGTGATCATGGGGGTATGGCTCAGCCCCAGCATTTT. Encoded protein: CAWSDHGGMAQPQHF. J is TRBJ1-5 and V is TRBV30; D might be TRBD1 (5 bases). Trimming shortened V by 1 base and J by 6 bases, and 16 bases separated the two germline ends. Looked up from germline, CDR1 is GTSNPN and CDR2 is SVGIG (reference sequence). This CDR3 comprises 15 residues.

In DNA form, the CDR3 reads TGTGCCAGCAGTAAAAAGACAGGGTATAATTCACCCCTCCACTTT. This gives the protein CASSKKTGYNSPLHF. This chain connects TRBV6-6 to TRBJ1-6, with TRBD1 identical over 7 bases. V was pared by 5 bases and J by 4 bases, with 5 bases of the junction left unmatched. Germline values: CDR1 MNHNY, CDR2 SVGAGI (reference sequence). This CDR3 has 15 residues.

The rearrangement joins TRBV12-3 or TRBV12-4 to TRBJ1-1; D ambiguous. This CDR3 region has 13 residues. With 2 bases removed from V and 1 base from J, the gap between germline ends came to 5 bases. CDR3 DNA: TGTGCCAGCAGTTTATTACAGAACACTGAAGCTTTCTTT. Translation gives CASSLLQNTEAFF.

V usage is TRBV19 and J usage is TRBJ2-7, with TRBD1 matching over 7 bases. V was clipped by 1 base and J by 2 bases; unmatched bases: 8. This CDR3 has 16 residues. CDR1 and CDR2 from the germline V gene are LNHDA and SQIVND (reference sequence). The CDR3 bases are TGTGCCAGTAGTATAGTGGGGACAGCGGACACCTACGAGCAGTACTTC. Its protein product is CASSIVGTADTYEQYF.

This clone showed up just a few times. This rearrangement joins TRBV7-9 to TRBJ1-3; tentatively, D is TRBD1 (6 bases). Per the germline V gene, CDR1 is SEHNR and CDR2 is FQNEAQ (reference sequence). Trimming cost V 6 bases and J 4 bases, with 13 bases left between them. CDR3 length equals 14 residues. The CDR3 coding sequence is TGTGCCAGCAGGGAGGGGGTCTCGGGAAACACCATATATTTT. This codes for CASREGVSGNTIYF.

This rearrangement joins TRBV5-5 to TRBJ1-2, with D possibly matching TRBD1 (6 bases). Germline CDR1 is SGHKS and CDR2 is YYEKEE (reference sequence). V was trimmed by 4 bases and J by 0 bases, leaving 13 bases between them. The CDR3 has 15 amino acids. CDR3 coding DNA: TGTGCCAGCAGCCTAGCCGGGACAACTAACTATGGCTACACCTTC. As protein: CASSLAGTTNYGYTF.

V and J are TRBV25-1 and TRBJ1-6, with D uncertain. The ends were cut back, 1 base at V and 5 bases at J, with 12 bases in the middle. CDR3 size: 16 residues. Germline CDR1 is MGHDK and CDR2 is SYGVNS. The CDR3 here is CASSELGNGDNSPLHF. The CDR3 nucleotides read TGTGCCAGCAGTGAATTGGGTAACGGGGATAATTCACCCCTCCACTTT.

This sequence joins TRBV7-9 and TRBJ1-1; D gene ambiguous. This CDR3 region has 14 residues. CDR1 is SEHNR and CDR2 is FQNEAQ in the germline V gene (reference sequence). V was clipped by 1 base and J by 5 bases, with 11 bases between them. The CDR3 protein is CASSLEYQRTEAFF. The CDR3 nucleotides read TGTGCCAGCAGCTTAGAATACCAGAGGACTGAAGCTTTCTTT.

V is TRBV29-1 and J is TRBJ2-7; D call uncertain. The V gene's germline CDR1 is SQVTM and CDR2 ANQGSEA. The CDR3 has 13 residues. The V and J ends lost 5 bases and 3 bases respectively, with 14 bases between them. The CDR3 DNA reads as TGCAGCGTTCGTCGGCCAGGCGGCTACGAGCAGTACTTC. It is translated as CSVRRPGGYEQYF.

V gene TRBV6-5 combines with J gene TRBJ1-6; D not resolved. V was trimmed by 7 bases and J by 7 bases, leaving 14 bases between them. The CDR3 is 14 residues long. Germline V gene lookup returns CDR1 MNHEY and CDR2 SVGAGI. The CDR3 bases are TGTGCCAGCAAGGGCAATGCACGAAATTCACCCCTCCACTTT. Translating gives CASKGNARNSPLHF.

The CDR3 nucleotides are TGTGCCAGCAGTTTATACAGGAGGCATAATTCACCCCTCCACTTT. This gives the protein CASSLYRRHNSPLHF. The chain has TRBV28 and TRBJ1-6, with a weak D call TRBD1 (5 bases). The V end lost 1 base, the J end lost 5 bases, and 9 bases lay between the germline ends. CDR3 size: 15 residues. CDR1 is MDHEN and CDR2 is SYDVKM in the germline V gene.

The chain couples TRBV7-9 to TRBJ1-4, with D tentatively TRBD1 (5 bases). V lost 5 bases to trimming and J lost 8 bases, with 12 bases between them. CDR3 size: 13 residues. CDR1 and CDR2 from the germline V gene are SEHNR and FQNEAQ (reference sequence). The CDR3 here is CASSDPGGEKLFF. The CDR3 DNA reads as TGTGCCAGCAGCGACCCCGGGGGGGAAAAACTGTTTTTT.

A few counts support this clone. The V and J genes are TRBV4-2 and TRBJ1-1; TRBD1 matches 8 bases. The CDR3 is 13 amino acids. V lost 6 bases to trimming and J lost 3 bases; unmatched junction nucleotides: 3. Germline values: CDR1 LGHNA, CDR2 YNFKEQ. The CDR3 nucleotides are TGTGCCAGCAGACAGGGGGGATACACTGAAGCTTTCTTT. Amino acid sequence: CASRQGGYTEAFF.